The 12 T cell receptor beta chains given below trace back to one sample, sequenced in a study of blood T cell repertoires in COVID-19. Sequencing was performed with immunoSEQ multiplex PCR; in TCRdb, only in-frame clones are kept and a portion is missing. Altogether 80,000 to 95,000 clones are present, 65% to 90% being singletons, with the ten largest covering around a sixth. The sample taken for sequencing was peripheral blood. The receptors stem from a woman of 80 years or more with active or convalescent COVID-19.

This rearrangement joins TRBV5-3 to TRBJ2-7, with a possible D match to TRBD1 (6 bases). TRBV5-3 qualifies as an ORF whose function is uncertain. V dropped 4 bases and J dropped 3 bases, with 20 bases sitting between them. The CDR3 covers 16 residues. The CDR3 loop reads CARSPFWTAPLYEQYF. CDR3 coding DNA: TGTGCCAGAAGCCCTTTCTGGACAGCTCCTCTCTACGAGCAGTACTTC.

CDR3 nucleotides: TGTGCCAGTAGTCCCTCTGGACTACTCCAGCAGTACTTC. Protein sequence: CASSPSGLLQQYF. V is TRBV19 and J is TRBJ2-7; a possible D gene is TRBD2 (6 bases). Germline V gene data show CDR1 as LNHDA and CDR2 as SQIVND (reference sequence). V lost 5 bases and J lost 8, with 16 bases in between. The CDR3 is made up of 13 amino acids.

V usage is TRBV6-5 and J usage is TRBJ2-7; 9 nucleotides match TRBD1. CDR1 is MNHEY and CDR2 is SVGAGI in the germline V gene. The ends lost 6 bases at V and 1 base at J; junction bases unmatched: 7. The CDR3 has 15 amino acids. The CDR3 sequence: CASSGSGTGSYEQYF. The CDR3 DNA sequence: TGTGCCAGCAGCGGCTCCGGGACAGGGTCCTACGAGCAGTACTTC.

This chain connects TRBV18 to TRBJ1-1; 7 nucleotides agree with TRBD1. CDR1 and CDR2 from the germline V gene are KGHSH and LQKENI. J lost 0 bases, V lost 3 bases, and 10 bases had no gene match. This CDR3 has 17 residues. In nucleotides, the CDR3 is TGTGCCAGCTCACCTGCCCATACCGGGACAGTGAACACTGAAGCTTTCTTT. Translation: CASSPAHTGTVNTEAFF.

This clone was detected once. The V and J genes are TRBV7-3 and TRBJ2-1; possible D gene TRBD2, 5 bases. This CDR3 spans 13 amino acids. V was clipped by 5 bases and J by 10 bases, with 15 bases between them. Germline CDR1 reads SGHTA; CDR2 reads FQGTGA. CDR3 DNA: TGTGCCAGCAGCCCCGGGATTGGCAGGGAGCAGTTCTTC. Protein product: CASSPGIGREQFF.

V and J are TRBV7-2 and TRBJ2-1; D call uncertain. Germline V gene sequence: CDR1 SGHTA, CDR2 FQGNSA. The CDR3 has 14 residues. Deletions cut 3 bases from V and 0 bases from J, with 6 bases between. The CDR3 sequence: CASSLMSSYNEQFF. CDR3 bases: TGTGCCAGCAGCTTGATGAGCTCCTACAATGAGCAGTTCTTC. Full variable domain (rest looked up from reference TRBV7-2 and TRBJ2-1): GAGVSQSPSNKVTEKGKDVELRCDPISGHTALYWYRQSLGQGLEFLIYFQGNSAPDKSGLPSDRFSAERTGGSVSTLTIQRTQQEDSAVYLCASSLMSSYNEQFFGPGTRLTVL.

This clone was detected only a few times. The chain uses TRBV19 and TRBJ2-7; 7 bases fit TRBD1. The CDR3 has 13 residues. Germline trimming cut 6 bases from V and 1 base from J; bases unmatched to any gene: 3. Germline loops: CDR1 LNHDA, CDR2 SQIVND (reference sequence). CDR3 protein: CASRSGQSYEQYF. The CDR3 DNA reads as TGTGCCAGTAGATCGGGACAGTCCTACGAGCAGTACTTC.

In its sample, this clone was seen a few times. The genes are TRBV10-2 and TRBJ2-1; 8 positions agree with TRBD2. The CDR3 loop spans 15 amino acids. V dropped 10 bases and J dropped 3; count of bases not matched to a gene: 11. CDR1 WSHSY and CDR2 SAAADI come from the germline V gene. The DNA of the CDR3 is TGCGCCACTCAGACTGGGCGGGGGGACTACAATGAGCAGTTCTTC. Encoded protein: CATQTGRGDYNEQFF.

The chain couples TRBV5-4 to TRBJ2-7; TRBD1 is a possible D gene (7 bases). The V and J ends lost 2 bases and 2 bases respectively, with 11 bases between them. CDR1 and CDR2 from the germline V gene are SGHNT and YYREEE (reference sequence). The CDR3 loop spans 14 amino acids. The CDR3 DNA sequence: TGTGCCAGCAGCTTTCCAGGGGGGACCTACGAGCAGTACTTC. Encoded protein: CASSFPGGTYEQYF.

V and J are TRBV5-1 and TRBJ1-1; unclear D gene. Germline CDR1 and CDR2: SGHRS and YFSETQ. CDR3 size: 15 residues. V lost 2 bases and J 4 bases, leaving 15 bases between the germline ends. The CDR3 DNA reads TGCGCCAGCAGCTTTTCCGGTTATGCTGGCACTGAAGCTTTCTTT. Protein: CASSFSGYAGTEAFF.

The chain joins TRBV5-6 to TRBJ1-2, with D maybe TRBD1 (6 bases). This CDR3 contains 15 residues. Germline CDR1 SGHDT, CDR2 YYEEEE. The V end lost 4 bases, the J end lost 5 bases, and 18 bases lay between the germline ends. The CDR3 sequence is CASSRSDSLVYGYTF. In nucleotides, the CDR3 is TGTGCCAGCAGCAGATCGGACAGCCTGGTTTATGGCTACACCTTC.

V usage is TRBV29-1 and J usage is TRBJ2-7; 8 bases match TRBD1. Losses at the gene ends were 7 bases for V and 5 bases for J; bases not matched to a gene: 10. Germline V gene lookup returns CDR1 SQVTM and CDR2 ANQGSEA. This CDR3 is 13 amino acids long. The CDR3 DNA reads as TGCAGCGGTAAAACAGGGGGAGGCGACGAGCAGTACTTC. Its protein product is CSGKTGGGDEQYF.